A selection of T cell receptor beta chains follows, all from one sample in a study of shared clonotypes between healthy human individuals. Method: immunoSEQ multiplex PCR; TCRdb's copy keeps in-frame clones and lacks some. In the table there are about 1.1 million clones, around 77% of which are singletons. Source material: memory CD4+ T cells from PBMCs. All receptors derive from a man aged 18 to 29 in good health. Some clones in this sample may be carry-over from other donors' samples. CDR3s include the opening cysteine and the closing phenylalanine or tryptophan. Each record gives: J gene, V gene, clone size, D gene, CDR3 DNA, CDR3 protein. A D gene is named only where the DNA matches it firmly. Size is stated for part of the rows, as once, few or many counts, or as a class when the clone is expanded.

j_call: TRBJ2-5
v_call: TRBV6-1
clone_size: -
d_call: -
cdr3_nt: TGTGCCAGCAGTCTATCCCCGGGCCCCCAAGAGACCCAGTACTTC
cdr3_aa: CASSLSPGPQETQYF

j_call: TRBJ2-1
v_call: TRBV28
clone_size: -
d_call: -
cdr3_nt: TGTGCCAGCAGGGACGTTGTTGAGCAGTTCTTC
cdr3_aa: CASRDVVEQFF

j_call: TRBJ1-1
v_call: TRBV7-2
clone_size: -
d_call: -
cdr3_nt: TGTGCCAGCAGCTCGGGACTCTCACCTGAAGCTTTCTTT
cdr3_aa: CASSSGLSPEAFF

j_call: TRBJ2-1
v_call: TRBV10-3
clone_size: -
d_call: -
cdr3_nt: TGTGCCATCAGTGAGTCGACTGGGATGTACAATGAGCAGTTCTTC
cdr3_aa: CAISESTGMYNEQFF

j_call: TRBJ1-1
v_call: TRBV5-1
clone_size: -
d_call: -
cdr3_nt: TGCGCCAGCAGATTAGACCCGAATAGAGGCACTGAAGCTTTCTTT
cdr3_aa: CASRLDPNRGTEAFF

j_call: TRBJ2-7
v_call: TRBV30
clone_size: -
d_call: -
cdr3_nt: TGTGCCTGGAGTGTAAATAGGGGACCCTACGAGCAGTACTTC
cdr3_aa: CAWSVNRGPYEQYF

j_call: TRBJ2-7
v_call: TRBV6-6
clone_size: -
d_call: -
cdr3_nt: TGTGCCAGCAGTTACTCTTTCGCGGGCCCCTACGAGCAGTACTTC
cdr3_aa: CASSYSFAGPYEQYF

j_call: TRBJ1-1
v_call: TRBV27
clone_size: -
d_call: -
cdr3_nt: TGTGCCAGCAGTTTATCACAATGGGGGGCTTCGGCTTTCTTT
cdr3_aa: CASSLSQWGASAFF

j_call: TRBJ2-3
v_call: TRBV2
clone_size: -
d_call: TRBD1
cdr3_nt: TGTGCCAGCAATCGACAGGGCGTCACAGATACGCAGTATTTT
cdr3_aa: CASNRQGVTDTQYF

j_call: TRBJ2-2
v_call: TRBV30
clone_size: -
d_call: -
cdr3_nt: TGTGCCTGGAGTGTTGGTGGTCGGGCTAGAGGGGAGCTGTTTTTT
cdr3_aa: CAWSVGGRARGELFF

j_call: TRBJ2-3
v_call: TRBV13
clone_size: -
d_call: TRBD2
cdr3_nt: TGTGCCAGCAGCCCTGGCCCGGGGGGTGATACGCAGTATTTT
cdr3_aa: CASSPGPGGDTQYF

j_call: TRBJ2-1
v_call: TRBV2
clone_size: -
d_call: TRBD2
cdr3_nt: TGTGCCAGCAGCCCAGAGGCGGGAGTGGTTCTGGAGCAGTTCTTC
cdr3_aa: CASSPEAGVVLEQFF

j_call: TRBJ1-1
v_call: TRBV27
clone_size: few
d_call: TRBD1
cdr3_nt: TGTGCCAGCAGTCCCAGACAGGGGGGGATCATGAACACTGAAGCTTTCTTT
cdr3_aa: CASSPRQGGIMNTEAFF

j_call: TRBJ1-1
v_call: TRBV10-2
clone_size: few
d_call: -
cdr3_nt: TGCGCCAGCAGAGAGGGGGTTGAAGCTTTCTTT
cdr3_aa: CASREGVEAFF

j_call: TRBJ1-3
v_call: TRBV9
clone_size: -
d_call: -
cdr3_nt: TGTGCCAGCAGCGCTACAGGGTCTGGAAACACCATATATTTT
cdr3_aa: CASSATGSGNTIYF

j_call: TRBJ2-5
v_call: TRBV11-2
clone_size: -
d_call: TRBD2
cdr3_nt: TGTGCCAGCAGCTTAGATAGAGAGCGGGAGCAGTACTTC
cdr3_aa: CASSLDREREQYF

j_call: TRBJ2-2
v_call: TRBV2
clone_size: few
d_call: -
cdr3_nt: TGTGCCAGCAGTTACACGGACGACACCGGGGAGCTGTTTTTT
cdr3_aa: CASSYTDDTGELFF

j_call: TRBJ2-2
v_call: TRBV19
clone_size: -
d_call: -
cdr3_nt: TGTGCCAGTAGTCTTAGGCAGGGAGGTGGGACCGGGGAGCTGTTTTTT
cdr3_aa: CASSLRQGGGTGELFF

j_call: TRBJ2-1
v_call: TRBV14
clone_size: -
d_call: -
cdr3_nt: TGTGCCAGCAGCCTGGACAGATACTTTGAGCAGTTCTTC
cdr3_aa: CASSLDRYFEQFF

j_call: TRBJ1-1
v_call: TRBV5-4
clone_size: few
d_call: -
cdr3_nt: TGTGCCAGCAGCTTGGTTCAGGGTAACACTGAAGCTTTCTTT
cdr3_aa: CASSLVQGNTEAFF

j_call: TRBJ2-3
v_call: TRBV10-3
clone_size: -
d_call: -
cdr3_nt: TGTGCCATCAGTGACAGGACCGCTAGCACAGATACGCAGTATTTT
cdr3_aa: CAISDRTASTDTQYF

j_call: TRBJ1-1
v_call: TRBV28
clone_size: once
d_call: -
cdr3_nt: TGTGCCAGCAGTTTAAACTTCCCGAACACTGAAGCTTTCTTT
cdr3_aa: CASSLNFPNTEAFF

j_call: TRBJ2-7
v_call: TRBV5-1
clone_size: -
d_call: -
cdr3_nt: TGCGCCAGCAGAGGGGGTAATGGGTACGAGCAGTACTTC
cdr3_aa: CASRGGNGYEQYF

j_call: TRBJ2-1
v_call: TRBV7-3
clone_size: -
d_call: -
cdr3_nt: TGTGCCAGCAGCCCTGGGGGGGCGGGAGCCTACAATGAGCAGTTCTTC
cdr3_aa: CASSPGGAGAYNEQFF

j_call: TRBJ2-1
v_call: TRBV9
clone_size: -
d_call: -
cdr3_nt: TGTGCCAGCGGGAACAATGAGCAGTTCTTC
cdr3_aa: CASGNNEQFF

j_call: TRBJ2-3
v_call: TRBV19
clone_size: -
d_call: -
cdr3_nt: TGTGCCAGTAGTGGGGTGCACAGGAGGGTCACAGATACGCAGTATTTT
cdr3_aa: CASSGVHRRVTDTQYF

j_call: TRBJ1-1
v_call: TRBV28
clone_size: -
d_call: -
cdr3_nt: TGTGCCAGCAGGGGGGTTGAAGCTTTCTTT
cdr3_aa: CASRGVEAFF

j_call: TRBJ1-2
v_call: TRBV14
clone_size: -
d_call: -
cdr3_nt: TGTGCCAGCAGCCCGGCCATCAACTATGGCTACACCTTC
cdr3_aa: CASSPAINYGYTF

j_call: TRBJ2-5
v_call: TRBV5-1
clone_size: -
d_call: -
cdr3_nt: TGCGCCAGCAGCTTGGTAGGGGCTAGCGAGACCCAGTACTTC
cdr3_aa: CASSLVGASETQYF

j_call: TRBJ1-1
v_call: TRBV7-3
clone_size: -
d_call: TRBD1
cdr3_nt: TGTGCCAGCAGCTTACGGACAGGGCGGGACACTGAAGCTTTCTTT
cdr3_aa: CASSLRTGRDTEAFF

j_call: TRBJ2-5
v_call: TRBV5-1
clone_size: -
d_call: TRBD1
cdr3_nt: TGCGCCAGCAGAAAGACAGGGGGTGAGACCCAGTACTTC
cdr3_aa: CASRKTGGETQYF

j_call: TRBJ1-2
v_call: TRBV6-6
clone_size: few
d_call: -
cdr3_nt: TGTGCCAGCAGTTACTCCGCAGGAGATGGCTACACCTTC
cdr3_aa: CASSYSAGDGYTF

j_call: TRBJ2-5
v_call: TRBV28
clone_size: -
d_call: -
cdr3_nt: TGTGCCAGCAGTTTTGGTGGTAAGCGAGAGACCCAGTACTTC
cdr3_aa: CASSFGGKRETQYF

j_call: TRBJ2-2
v_call: TRBV29-1
clone_size: -
d_call: -
cdr3_nt: TGCAGCGTTGAACAACAGGCTAACACCGGGGAGCTGTTTTTT
cdr3_aa: CSVEQQANTGELFF

j_call: TRBJ1-2
v_call: TRBV6-1
clone_size: many
d_call: -
cdr3_nt: TGTGCCAGCAGTGATGCGTCAGCGGACTATGGCTACACCTTC
cdr3_aa: CASSDASADYGYTF

j_call: TRBJ2-7
v_call: TRBV18
clone_size: -
d_call: -
cdr3_nt: TGTGCCAGCTCACAAGGGACCGACGCTTCCTACGAGCAGTACTTC
cdr3_aa: CASSQGTDASYEQYF

j_call: TRBJ2-3
v_call: TRBV7-9
clone_size: -
d_call: -
cdr3_nt: TGTGCCAGCAGTTTAGACACAGATACGCAGTATTTT
cdr3_aa: CASSLDTDTQYF

j_call: TRBJ2-2
v_call: TRBV7-6
clone_size: -
d_call: -
cdr3_nt: TGTGCCAGCAGCTTAGGGTTGGTCGACACCGGGGAGCTGTTTTTT
cdr3_aa: CASSLGLVDTGELFF

j_call: TRBJ1-1
v_call: TRBV5-3
clone_size: -
d_call: TRBD1
cdr3_nt: TGTGCCAGAAGCCCTGGACAGGGGCGGGGGAACACTGAAGCTTTCTTT
cdr3_aa: CARSPGQGRGNTEAFF

j_call: TRBJ1-1
v_call: TRBV14
clone_size: -
d_call: TRBD1
cdr3_nt: TGTGCCAGCAGCCAAGAACCCAGGGGGTACACTGAAGCTTTCTTT
cdr3_aa: CASSQEPRGYTEAFF